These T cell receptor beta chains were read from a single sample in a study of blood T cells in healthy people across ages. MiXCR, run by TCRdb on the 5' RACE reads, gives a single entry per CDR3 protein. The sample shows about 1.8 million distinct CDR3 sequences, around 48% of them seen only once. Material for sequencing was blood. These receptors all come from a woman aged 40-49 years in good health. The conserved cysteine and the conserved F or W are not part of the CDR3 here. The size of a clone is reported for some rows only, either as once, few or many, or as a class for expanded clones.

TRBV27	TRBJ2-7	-	ASMGQGDYEQY
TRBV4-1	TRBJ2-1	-	ASSQAGAHNEQF
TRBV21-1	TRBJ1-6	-	ASSKRVSCRLSPLYNSPLH
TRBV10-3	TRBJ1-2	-	AISELPGFGYT
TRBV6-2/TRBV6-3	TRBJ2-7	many	ASSYRAGGGEQY
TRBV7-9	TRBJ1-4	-	ASSSNPGQGGLF
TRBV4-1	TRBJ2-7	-	ASSQAPGRGTYEQY
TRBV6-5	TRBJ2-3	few	ASSYGKRDTQY
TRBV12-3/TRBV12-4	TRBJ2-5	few	ASSLARGNYQETQY
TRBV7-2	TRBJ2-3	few	ASSSDSGAAY
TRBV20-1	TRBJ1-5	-	SATGGNSNQPQH
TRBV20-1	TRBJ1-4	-	SARDLSSATNEKLF
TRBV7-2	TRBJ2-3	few	ASSLGSSLTSTDTQY
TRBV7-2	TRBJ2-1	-	ASSGGLAGGKWMEQF
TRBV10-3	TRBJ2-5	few	AIRAGLAGGYQETQY
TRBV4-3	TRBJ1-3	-	ASSQGPGGPAGNTIY
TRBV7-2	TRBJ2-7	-	ASSPTQGLYEQY
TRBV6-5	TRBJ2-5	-	ASSDPTGEEQY
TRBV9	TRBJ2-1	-	ASSKAPGTYNEQF
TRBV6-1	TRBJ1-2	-	ASGRGQDYGYT
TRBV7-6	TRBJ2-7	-	ASSLELDGASSYEQY
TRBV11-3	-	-	ASQGGSYNEQY
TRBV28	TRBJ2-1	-	ASTATGGDEQF
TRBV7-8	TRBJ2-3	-	ASSLPGLGGEDTQY
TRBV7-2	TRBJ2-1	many	ASSPPGGNNEQF
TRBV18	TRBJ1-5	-	ASSDGQYNQPQH
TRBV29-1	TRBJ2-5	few	SVESRERGETQY
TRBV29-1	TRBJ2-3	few	SVEDQEGTGRPDTQY
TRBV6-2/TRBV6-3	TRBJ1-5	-	ASSYSRSGGTVNQPQH
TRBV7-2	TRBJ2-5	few	ASSSLAGGTQETQY
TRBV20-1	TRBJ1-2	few	SARDEGQGCGYT
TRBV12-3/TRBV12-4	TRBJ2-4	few	ASSFAGSLDIQY
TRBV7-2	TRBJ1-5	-	ASSFNAFQPQH
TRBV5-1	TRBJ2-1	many	ASSLEGRGRGEQF
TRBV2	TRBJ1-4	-	ASSGDREAPPNEKLF
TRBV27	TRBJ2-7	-	ASSSLGRRYEQY
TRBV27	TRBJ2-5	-	ASSLKGGYRQETQY
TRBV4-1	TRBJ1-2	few	ASSQRPTRGGNYGYT
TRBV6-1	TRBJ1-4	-	ASSALGAPRVTNEKLF
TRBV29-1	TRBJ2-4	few	SVVDRLDIQY
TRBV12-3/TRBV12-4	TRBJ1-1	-	ASREQIRTGFGEAF
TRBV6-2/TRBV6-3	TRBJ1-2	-	ASSFDRQGYT
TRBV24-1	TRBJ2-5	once	ATSDPRRGSNLETQY
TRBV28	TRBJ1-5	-	ASRVHGQPQH
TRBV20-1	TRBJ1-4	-	SASGNNEKLF
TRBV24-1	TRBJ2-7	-	ATSEGNEQY
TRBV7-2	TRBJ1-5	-	ASSFYSGGPQPQH
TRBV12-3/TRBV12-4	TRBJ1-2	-	ASSFPGRGNYGYT
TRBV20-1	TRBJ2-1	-	SADRDRDTTNEQF
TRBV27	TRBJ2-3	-	ASSSRLAFTDTQY
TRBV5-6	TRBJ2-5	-	ASTPSEQEFQETQY